This T cell receptor beta chain was sequenced during a study of blood T cell repertoires in COVID-19. Study context: Italy, Spain and the United States were the sources of the convalescent and acute COVID-19 samples. T cells, B-cell-depleted T cells, or PBMCs provided the cDNA or gDNA that served as material.

This CDR3 is 16 amino acids long. Per the germline V gene, CDR1 is SGHVS and CDR2 is FQNEAQ. V was pared by 5 bases and J by 0 bases, with 14 bases between. Sequencing was performed with immunoSEQ multiplex PCR; in TCRdb, only in-frame clones are kept and a portion is missing. The repertoire includes some 130,000 clones, about 72% of them detected once, and over 1.5% sits in the top ten. This clone was counted between two and nine times. The specimen sequenced was peripheral blood. The chain employs TRBV7-8 and TRBJ1-3, with D uncertain. The TCR was taken from a woman aged 70-85 years with acute or convalescent COVID-19. CDR3 protein: CASSEKGGNSGNTIYF. The CDR3 DNA reads TGTGCCAGCAGCGAGAAGGGAGGGAACTCTGGAAACACCATATATTTT. Combining the CDR3 with reference TRBV7-8 and TRBJ1-3 gives the whole variable domain GAGVSQSPRYKVAKRGQDVALRCDPISGHVSLFWYQQALGQGPEFLTYFQNEAQLDKSGLPSDRFFAERPEGSVSTLKIQRTQQEDSAVYLCASSEKGGNSGNTIYFGEGSWLTVV.